One and the same sample provided the 5 T cell receptor beta chains below, sequenced in a study of cytomegalovirus exposure and HLA in healthy donors. 60 Vbeta and 13 Jbeta primers were used in PCR. Here immunoSEQ multiplex PCR was the method, and the copy in TCRdb shows in-frame clones only, minus some. The data hold 120,000 to 150,000 clones, with around 83% observed a single time. The sequenced sample consisted of PBMCs. The receptors originated from a man between 35 and 55 years old in good health and CMV-seropositive.

This chain uses TRBV9 with TRBJ2-5; 10 bases align to TRBD2. Per the germline V gene, CDR1 is SGDLS and CDR2 is YYNGEE. Trimming at V came to 3 bases and at J to 5 bases, leaving 10 bases not matched to a gene. The CDR3 runs to 16 residues. Here the CDR3 DNA reads TGTGCCAGCAGCGCCTCTCCTAGCGGGGGAAGGGAGACCCAGTACTTC. Translating it yields CASSASPSGGRETQYF.

The chain joins TRBV27 to TRBJ1-2, with D tentatively TRBD1 (6 bases). V dropped 5 bases and J dropped 0 bases, with 13 bases sitting between them. Germline CDR1 MNHEY, CDR2 SMNVEV (reference sequence). The CDR3 sequence is 15 residues long. This CDR3 reads CASSPRTASNYGYTF. DNA for the CDR3: TGTGCCAGCAGTCCACGGACAGCATCTAACTATGGCTACACCTTC.

The rearrangement links TRBV5-4 to TRBJ2-1; 12 bases are shared with TRBD2. The CDR3 loop spans 15 amino acids. J was trimmed by 4 bases and V by 4 bases; bases with no gene match: 3. The V gene's germline CDR1 is SGHNT and CDR2 YYREEE (reference sequence). CDR3: CASSGTSGGYNEQFF. CDR3 in DNA: TGTGCCAGCAGCGGAACTAGCGGGGGGTACAATGAGCAGTTCTTC. The variable domain in full, with the rest retrieved from reference TRBV5-4 and TRBJ2-1, is ETGVTQSPTHLIKTRGQQVTLRCSSQSGHNTVSWYQQALGQGPQFIFQYYREEENGRGNFPPRFSGLQFPNYSSELNVNALELDDSALYLCASSGTSGGYNEQFFGPGTRLTVL.

The chain recombines TRBV29-1 with TRBJ2-2; 8 bases line up with TRBD1. The CDR3 spans 13 residues. Trimming took 6 bases from V and 1 from J; bases not matched to a gene: 1. Germline assignment: CDR1 SQVTM and CDR2 ANQGSEA. CDR3 bases: TGCAGCGTGGACAGGGAGAACACCGGGGAGCTGTTTTTT. As protein: CSVDRENTGELFF.

The rearrangement uses TRBV18 and TRBJ2-5; TRBD2 matches at 12 bases. V was clipped by 6 bases and J by 3 bases; unmatched bases: 5. Looked up from germline, CDR1 is KGHSH and CDR2 is LQKENI. CDR3 length: 15 amino acids. Here the CDR3 reads CASSSWTSGKETQYF. The DNA for the CDR3 is TGTGCCAGCTCTTCATGGACTAGCGGGAAAGAGACCCAGTACTTC.